This T cell receptor beta chain is from a study of cytomegalovirus exposure and HLA in healthy donors. The PCR employed 60 Vbeta primers together with 13 Jbeta primers. Only in-frame clones appear in the TCRdb table, and some are missing; sequencing was by immunoSEQ multiplex PCR. The sample carries fewer than 200,000 clones, approximately 80% recorded once. The length of the CDR3 is 13 residues. With 6 bases removed from V and 8 bases from J, the gap between germline ends came to 14 bases. CDR1 is MDHEN and CDR2 is SYDVKM in the germline V gene. The receptor's source is a woman aged 18-29 years in good health and CMV-seronegative. The sequenced material came from PBMCs. J is TRBJ1-3 and V is TRBV28; D may be TRBD1 (6 bases). CDR3 residues: CASSLQQGHTIYF. The CDR3 bases are TGTGCCAGCAGCCTCCAACAGGGACACACCATATATTTT.